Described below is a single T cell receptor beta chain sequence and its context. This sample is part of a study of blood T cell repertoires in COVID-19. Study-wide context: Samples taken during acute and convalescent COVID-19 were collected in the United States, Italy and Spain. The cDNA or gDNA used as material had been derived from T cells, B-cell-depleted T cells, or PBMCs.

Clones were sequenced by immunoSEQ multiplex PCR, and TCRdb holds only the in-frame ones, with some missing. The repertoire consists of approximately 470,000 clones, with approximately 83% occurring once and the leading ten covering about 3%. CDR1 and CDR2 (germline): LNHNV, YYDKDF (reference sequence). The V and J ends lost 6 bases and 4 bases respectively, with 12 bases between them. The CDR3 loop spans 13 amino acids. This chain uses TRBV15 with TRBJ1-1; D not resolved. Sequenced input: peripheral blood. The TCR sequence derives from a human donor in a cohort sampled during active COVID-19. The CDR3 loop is CATSRKSGTEAFF. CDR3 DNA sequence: TGTGCCACCAGTAGAAAATCGGGCACTGAAGCTTTCTTT. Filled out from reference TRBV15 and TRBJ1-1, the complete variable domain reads DAMVIQNPRYQVTQFGKPVTLSCSQTLNHNVMYWYQQKSSQAPKLLFHYYDKDFNNEADTPDNFQSRRPNTSFCFLDIRSPGLGDTAMYLCATSRKSGTEAFFGQGTRLTVV.